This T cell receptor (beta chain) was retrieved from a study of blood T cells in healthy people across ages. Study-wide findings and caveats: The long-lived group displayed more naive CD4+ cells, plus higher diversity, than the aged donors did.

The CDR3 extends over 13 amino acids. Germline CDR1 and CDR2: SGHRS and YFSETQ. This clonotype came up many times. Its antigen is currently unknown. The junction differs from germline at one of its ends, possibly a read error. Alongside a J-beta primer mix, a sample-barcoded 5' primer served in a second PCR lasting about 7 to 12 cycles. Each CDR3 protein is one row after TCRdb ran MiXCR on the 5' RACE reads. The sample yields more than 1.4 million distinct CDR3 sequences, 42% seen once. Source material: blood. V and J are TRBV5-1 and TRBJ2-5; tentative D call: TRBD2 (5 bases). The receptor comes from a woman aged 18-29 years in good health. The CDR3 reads CASSLGDRETQYF. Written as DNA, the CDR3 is TGTGCCAGCAGCTTGGGAGACCGGGAGACCCAGTACTTC.